This is a list of T cell receptor beta chains from one sample in a study of T cells in Graves' hyperthyroidism and ophthalmopathy. Each CDR3 protein gets one entry after TCRdb re-called the multiplex PCR reads with MiXCR. Of about 760,000 distinct CDR3 sequences in the sample, approximately 40% were seen once. Specimen: blood. The receptors come from a woman aged 40-49 years with Graves' hyperthyroidism. Both conserved end residues are part of each CDR3.

j_call	v_call	cdr3_aa
TRBJ1-5	TRBV11-2	CASRPIDRAFNQPQHF
TRBJ2-5	TRBV12-3/TRBV12-4	CASSVTGGGEAQYF
TRBJ2-7	TRBV5-1	CASSLAGQGIYEKYF
TRBJ2-2	TRBV29-1	CSATGDTGELFF
TRBJ1-2	TRBV29-1	CSVAVTACGYTF
TRBJ1-2	TRBV7-2	CASTRWVDWTGGLDYGYTF
TRBJ2-7	TRBV5-1	CASSSTQGTEQYF
TRBJ2-2	TRBV10-3	CASSVRLAGVTGELFF
TRBJ2-2	TRBV12-3/TRBV12-4	CATHGGEHEELFF
TRBJ1-5	TRBV7-2	CASSLRPGTAQPQHF
TRBJ2-3	TRBV7-2	CASSHSSGGAADTQYF
TRBJ1-1	TRBV9	CASSATGSPLSEALF
TRBJ1-4	TRBV20-1	CSARVGGEGEKLFF
TRBJ2-2	TRBV19	CASNDAAGELFF
TRBJ1-2	TRBV10-3	CASSSGTGISGYTF
TRBJ1-4	TRBV2	CASRNGAGGGKLFF
TRBJ1-4	TRBV7-2	CASSLRRTSSGEKLFF
TRBJ1-2	TRBV9	CASSADDREVGYTF
TRBJ2-7	TRBV7-2	CASTPSLLSYEQYF
TRBJ2-2	TRBV24-1	CATSLPGGELFF
TRBJ1-6	TRBV6-5	CASSWGDPQSPLHF
TRBJ2-5	TRBV20-1	CSAPPTGRETQYF
TRBJ2-7	TRBV7-2	CATRWGDSAYEQYF
TRBJ1-1	TRBV19	CASSFDRAEAFF
TRBJ1-3	TRBV6-5	CASSYSAGSGNTIYF
TRBJ2-5	TRBV20-1	CSARDGRETQYF
TRBJ2-7	TRBV7-8	CASSPGGPGWNEQYF
TRBJ1-5	TRBV2	CASSLGLVAEQPQHF
TRBJ1-1	TRBV4-3	CASSQDRGVWDAFF
TRBJ2-7	TRBV20-1	CSAIPVKKDGTGPYEQYF
TRBJ2-7	TRBV7-2	CASSSVLEGEQYF
TRBJ1-1	TRBV6-5	CASSYGKNTEAFF
TRBJ1-6	TRBV9	CASSQEWGHSPLHF
TRBJ2-7	TRBV25-1	CASTRQGAGEQYF
TRBJ2-6	TRBV10-3	CASVGSGANVLTF
TRBJ1-4	TRBV7-9	CASSPHPTGTTNEKLFF
TRBJ1-1	TRBV10-3	CAISFTGGRTEAFF
TRBJ1-2	TRBV6-6	CATRAGEGYGYTF
TRBJ1-6	TRBV7-2	CASRYPGNSPLHF
TRBJ2-2	TRBV10-3	CASSEVRVENTGELFF
TRBJ1-5	TRBV19	CASSIDHGRLGYSNQPQHF
TRBJ1-3	TRBV7-2	CASSLVAPGNTIYF
TRBJ2-5	TRBV5-4	CASSRITGGETQYF
TRBJ2-7	TRBV7-2	CASSLGDRGPREQYF
TRBJ2-7	TRBV10-3	CAISEATGGPGEQYF
TRBJ2-7	TRBV14	CASSHGASGGLEQYF
TRBJ1-2	TRBV29-1	CSVEDQWRGYTF
TRBJ1-5	TRBV19	CASSEQGRGQPQHF
TRBJ2-7	TRBV7-2	CASSATWGSSYEQYF
TRBJ2-5	TRBV14	CASSRRDPAGQETQYF
TRBJ2-5	TRBV6-5	CASTVSGQGQETQYF
TRBJ2-7	TRBV28	CATQQGKPLVEQYF
TRBJ1-3	TRBV20-1	CSARVVGLIGNTIYF
TRBJ2-2	TRBV7-9	CASSFQTSGRLTGELFF
TRBJ1-5	TRBV20-1	CSAKGQGNQPQHF
TRBJ2-7	TRBV6-5	CASSYSGDSPYEQYF
TRBJ1-1	TRBV7-2	CASSLGTGGSSEAFF
TRBJ1-5	TRBV9	CASSSTGADQPQHF
TRBJ1-1	TRBV20-1	CSARESSGWDTEAFF
TRBJ1-1	TRBV25-1	CASQDLRERAFF